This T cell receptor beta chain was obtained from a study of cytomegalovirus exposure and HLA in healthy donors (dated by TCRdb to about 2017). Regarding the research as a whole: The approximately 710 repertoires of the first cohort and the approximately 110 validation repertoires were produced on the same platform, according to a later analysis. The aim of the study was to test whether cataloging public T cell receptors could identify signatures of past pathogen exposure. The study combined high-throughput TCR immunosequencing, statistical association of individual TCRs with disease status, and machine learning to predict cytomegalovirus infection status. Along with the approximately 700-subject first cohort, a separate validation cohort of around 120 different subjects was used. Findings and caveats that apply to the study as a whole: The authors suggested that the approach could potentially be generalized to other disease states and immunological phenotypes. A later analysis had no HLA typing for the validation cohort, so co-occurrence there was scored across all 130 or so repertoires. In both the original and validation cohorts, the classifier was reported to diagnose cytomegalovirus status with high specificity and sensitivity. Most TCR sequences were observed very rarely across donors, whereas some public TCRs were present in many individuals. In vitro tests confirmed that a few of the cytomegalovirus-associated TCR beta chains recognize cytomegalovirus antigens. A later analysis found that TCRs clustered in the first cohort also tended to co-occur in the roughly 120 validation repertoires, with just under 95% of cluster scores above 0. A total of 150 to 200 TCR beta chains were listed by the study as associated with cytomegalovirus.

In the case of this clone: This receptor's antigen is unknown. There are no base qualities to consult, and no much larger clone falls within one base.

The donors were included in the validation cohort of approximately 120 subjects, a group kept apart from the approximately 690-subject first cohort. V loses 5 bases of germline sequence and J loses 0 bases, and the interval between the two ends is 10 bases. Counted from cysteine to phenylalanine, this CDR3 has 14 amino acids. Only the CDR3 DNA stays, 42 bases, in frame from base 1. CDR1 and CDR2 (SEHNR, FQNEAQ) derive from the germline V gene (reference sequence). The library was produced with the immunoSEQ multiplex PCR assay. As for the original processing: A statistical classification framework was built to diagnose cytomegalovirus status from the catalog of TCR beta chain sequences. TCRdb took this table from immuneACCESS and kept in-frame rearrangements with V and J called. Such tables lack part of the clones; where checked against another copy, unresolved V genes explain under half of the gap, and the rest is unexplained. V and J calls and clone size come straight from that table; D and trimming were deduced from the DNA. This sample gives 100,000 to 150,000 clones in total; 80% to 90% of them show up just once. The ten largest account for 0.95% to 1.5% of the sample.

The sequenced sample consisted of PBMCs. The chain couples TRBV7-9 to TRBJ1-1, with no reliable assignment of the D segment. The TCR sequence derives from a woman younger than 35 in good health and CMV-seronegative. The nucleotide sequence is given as TGTGCCAGCAGCGTCGACAACTTGAACACTGAAGCTTTCTTT. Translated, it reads CASSVDNLNTEAFF.